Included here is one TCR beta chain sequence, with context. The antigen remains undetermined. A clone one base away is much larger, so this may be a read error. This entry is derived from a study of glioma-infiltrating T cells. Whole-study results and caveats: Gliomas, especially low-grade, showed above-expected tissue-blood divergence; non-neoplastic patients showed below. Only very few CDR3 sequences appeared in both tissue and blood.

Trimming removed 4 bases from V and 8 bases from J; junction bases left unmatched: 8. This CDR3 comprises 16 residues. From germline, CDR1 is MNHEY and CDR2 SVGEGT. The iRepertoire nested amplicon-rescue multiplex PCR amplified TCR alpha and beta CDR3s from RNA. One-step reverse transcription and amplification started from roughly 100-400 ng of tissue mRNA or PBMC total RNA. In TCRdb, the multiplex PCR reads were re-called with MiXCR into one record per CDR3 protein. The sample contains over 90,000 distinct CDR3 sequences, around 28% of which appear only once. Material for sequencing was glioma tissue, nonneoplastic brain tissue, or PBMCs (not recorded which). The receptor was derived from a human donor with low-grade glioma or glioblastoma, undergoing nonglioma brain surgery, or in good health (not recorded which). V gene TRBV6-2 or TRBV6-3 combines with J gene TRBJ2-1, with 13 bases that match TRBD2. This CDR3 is CASSCGTSGARDEQFF. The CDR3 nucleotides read TGTGCCAGCAGTTGCGGGACTAGCGGGGCCCGAGATGAGCAGTTCTTC.